The TCR beta chain described here comes from a study of patients and donors after allogeneic stem cell transplantation. Germline CDR1 reads SGHTA; CDR2 reads FQGNSA. The V segment lost 4 bases and the J segment 2 bases; nucleotides outside the gene matches: 1. The CDR3 covers 16 residues. TCRdb re-analysed the RT-PCR reads in MiXCR, keeping a single row per CDR3 protein. The sample shows more than 7,500 distinct CDR3 sequences, roughly 12% of them seen only once. This TCR was recovered from a human donor who was either an allogeneic HSCT recipient or a stem cell or donor lymphocyte infusion donor (not recorded which). It is not recorded whose cells these are; they may come from a transplant donor. The V call is TRBV7-2, the J call TRBJ2-5; 16 bases line up with TRBD2. The sample taken for sequencing was blood, either unsorted or a sorted T cell fraction (not recorded which). CDR3 in DNA: TGTGCCAGCAGCTCGGGACTAGCGGGGGGGCAAGAGACCCAGTACTTC. This sequence encodes CASSSGLAGGQETQYF.